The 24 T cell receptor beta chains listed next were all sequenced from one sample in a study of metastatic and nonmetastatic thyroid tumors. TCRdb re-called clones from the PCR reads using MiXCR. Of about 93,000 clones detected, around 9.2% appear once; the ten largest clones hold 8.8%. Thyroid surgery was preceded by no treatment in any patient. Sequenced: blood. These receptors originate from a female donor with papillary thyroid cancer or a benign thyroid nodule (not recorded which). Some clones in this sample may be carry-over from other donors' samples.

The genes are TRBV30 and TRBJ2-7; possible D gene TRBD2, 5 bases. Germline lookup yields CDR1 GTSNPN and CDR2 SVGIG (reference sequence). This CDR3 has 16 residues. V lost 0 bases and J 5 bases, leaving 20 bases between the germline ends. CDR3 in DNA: TGTGCCTGGAGTGTACTCCCAGGTTACGGAGGCGACGAGCAGTACTTC. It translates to CAWSVLPGYGGDEQYF.

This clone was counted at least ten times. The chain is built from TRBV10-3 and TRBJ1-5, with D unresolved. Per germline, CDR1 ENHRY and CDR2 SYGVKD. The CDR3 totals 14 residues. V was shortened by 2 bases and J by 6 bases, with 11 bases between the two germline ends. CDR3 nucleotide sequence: TGTGCCATCAGTGAGACCCAGATCACTCAGCCCCAGCATTTT. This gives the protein CAISETQITQPQHF.

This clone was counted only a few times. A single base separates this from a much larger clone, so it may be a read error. CDR3 nucleotide sequence: TGTGCCACCCGAGGCCTAGCGGGGAGCAATGAGCAGTTCTTC. Translating it yields CATRGLAGSNEQFF. This rearrangement joins TRBV19 to TRBJ2-1, with 9 bases fitting TRBD2. Germline V gene sequence: CDR1 LNHDA, CDR2 SQIVND (reference sequence). Losses at the gene ends were 10 bases for V and 6 bases for J; bases not matched to a gene: 10. This CDR3 comprises 14 residues.

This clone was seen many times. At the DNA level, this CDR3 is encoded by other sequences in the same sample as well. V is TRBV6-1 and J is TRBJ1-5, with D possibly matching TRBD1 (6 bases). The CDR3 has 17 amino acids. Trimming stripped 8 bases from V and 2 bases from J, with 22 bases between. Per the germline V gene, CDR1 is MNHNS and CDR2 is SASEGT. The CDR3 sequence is CASVRDTGYGGNQPQHF. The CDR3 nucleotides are TGTGCCAGCGTAAGGGACACGGGGTATGGGGGCAATCAGCCCCAGCATTTT.

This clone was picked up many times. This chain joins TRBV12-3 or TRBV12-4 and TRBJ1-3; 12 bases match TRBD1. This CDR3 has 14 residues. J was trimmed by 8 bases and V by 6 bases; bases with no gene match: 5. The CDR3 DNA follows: TGTGCCAGCAGCCAGGGGACAGGGGGCCACACCATATATTTT. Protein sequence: CASSQGTGGHTIYF.

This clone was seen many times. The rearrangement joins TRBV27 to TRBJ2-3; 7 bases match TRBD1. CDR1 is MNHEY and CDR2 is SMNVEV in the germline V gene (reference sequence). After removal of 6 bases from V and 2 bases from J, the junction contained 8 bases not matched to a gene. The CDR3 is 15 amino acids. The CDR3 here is CASRPRQGITDTQYF. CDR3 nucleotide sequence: TGTGCCAGCAGACCCCGACAGGGAATCACAGATACGCAGTATTTT.

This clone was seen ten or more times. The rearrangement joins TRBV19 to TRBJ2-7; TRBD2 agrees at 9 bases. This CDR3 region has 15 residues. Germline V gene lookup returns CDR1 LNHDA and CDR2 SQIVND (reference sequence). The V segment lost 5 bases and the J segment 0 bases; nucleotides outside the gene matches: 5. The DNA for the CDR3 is TGTGCCAGTAGTTCCTTAGCGGGGGTCTCCTACGAGCAGTACTTC. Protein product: CASSSLAGVSYEQYF.

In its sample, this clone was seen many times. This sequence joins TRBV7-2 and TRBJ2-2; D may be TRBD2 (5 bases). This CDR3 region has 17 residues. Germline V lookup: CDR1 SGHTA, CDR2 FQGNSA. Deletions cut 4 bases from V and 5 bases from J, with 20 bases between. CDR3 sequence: CASSSQRREGPTGELFF. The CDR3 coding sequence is TGTGCCAGCAGCTCCCAACGGCGAGAGGGCCCGACCGGGGAGCTGTTTTTT.

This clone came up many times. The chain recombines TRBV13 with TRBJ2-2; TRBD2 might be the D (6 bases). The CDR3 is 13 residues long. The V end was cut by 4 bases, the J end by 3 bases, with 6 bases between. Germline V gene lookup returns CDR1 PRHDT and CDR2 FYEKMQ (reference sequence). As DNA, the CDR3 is TGTGCCAGCAGCTGGGAGGACACCGGGGAGCTGTTTTTT. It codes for CASSWEDTGELFF.

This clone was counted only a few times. CDR3 sequence: CASSPGTSSSYNEQFF. As DNA, the CDR3 is TGTGCCAGCAGCCCTGGGACTAGCTCTTCCTACAATGAGCAGTTCTTC. The genes are TRBV9 and TRBJ2-1; 9 nucleotides align to TRBD2. The CDR3 contains 16 residues. The germline CDR1 and CDR2 sequences are SGDLS and YYNGEE. V was pared by 4 bases and J by 1 base, with 6 bases of the junction left unmatched.

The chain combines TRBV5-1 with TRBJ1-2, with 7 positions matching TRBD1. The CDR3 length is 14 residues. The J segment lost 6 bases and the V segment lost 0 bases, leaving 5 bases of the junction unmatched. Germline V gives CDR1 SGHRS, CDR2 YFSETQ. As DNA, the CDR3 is TGCGCCAGCAGCTTGGTATCGCAGGGGGATGGCTACACCTTC. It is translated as CASSLVSQGDGYTF.

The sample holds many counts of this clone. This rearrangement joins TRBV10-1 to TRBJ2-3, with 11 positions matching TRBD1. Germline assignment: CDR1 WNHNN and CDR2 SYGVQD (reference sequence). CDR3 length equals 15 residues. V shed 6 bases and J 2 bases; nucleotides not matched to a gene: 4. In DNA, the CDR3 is TGCGCCAGCAGCTCGGGACAGGGGGACACAGATACGCAGTATTTT. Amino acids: CASSSGQGDTDTQYF.

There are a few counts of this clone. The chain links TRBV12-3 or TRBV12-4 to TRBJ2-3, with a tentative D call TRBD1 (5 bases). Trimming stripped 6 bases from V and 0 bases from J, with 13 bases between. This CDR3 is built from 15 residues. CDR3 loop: CASSRSRASTDTQYF. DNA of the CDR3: TGTGCCAGCAGCCGCTCCAGGGCTAGCACAGATACGCAGTATTTT.

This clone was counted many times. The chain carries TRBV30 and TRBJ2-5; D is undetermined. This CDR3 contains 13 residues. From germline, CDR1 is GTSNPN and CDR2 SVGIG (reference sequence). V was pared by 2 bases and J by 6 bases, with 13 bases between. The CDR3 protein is CAWSQDPAKTQYF. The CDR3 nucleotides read TGTGCCTGGAGTCAGGACCCCGCTAAGACCCAGTACTTC.

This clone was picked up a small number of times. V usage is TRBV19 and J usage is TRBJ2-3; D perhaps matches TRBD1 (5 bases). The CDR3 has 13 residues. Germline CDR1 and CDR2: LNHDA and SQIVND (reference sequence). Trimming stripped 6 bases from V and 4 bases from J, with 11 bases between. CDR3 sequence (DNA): TGTGCCAGTAGGGAGTCAGGGTCAGATACGCAGTATTTT. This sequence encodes CASRESGSDTQYF.

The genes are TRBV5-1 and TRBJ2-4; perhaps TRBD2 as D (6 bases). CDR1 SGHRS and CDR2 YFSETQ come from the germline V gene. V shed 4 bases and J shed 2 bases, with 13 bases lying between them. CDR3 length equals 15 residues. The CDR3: CASSRDFDSKNIQYF. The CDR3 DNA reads TGCGCCAGCAGCCGGGACTTCGACTCCAAAAACATTCAGTACTTC.

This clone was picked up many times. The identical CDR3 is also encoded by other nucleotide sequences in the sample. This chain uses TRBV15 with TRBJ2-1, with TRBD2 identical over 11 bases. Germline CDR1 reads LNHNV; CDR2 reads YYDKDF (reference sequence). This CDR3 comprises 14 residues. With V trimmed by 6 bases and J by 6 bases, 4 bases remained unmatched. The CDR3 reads CATRGTSGSNEQFF. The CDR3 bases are TGTGCCACCAGAGGGACTAGCGGTTCCAATGAGCAGTTCTTC. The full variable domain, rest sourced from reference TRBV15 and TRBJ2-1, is DAMVIQNPRYQVTQFGKPVTLSCSQTLNHNVMYWYQQKSSQAPKLLFHYYDKDFNNEADTPDNFQSRRPNTSFCFLDIRSPGLGDTAMYLCATRGTSGSNEQFFGPGTRLTVL.

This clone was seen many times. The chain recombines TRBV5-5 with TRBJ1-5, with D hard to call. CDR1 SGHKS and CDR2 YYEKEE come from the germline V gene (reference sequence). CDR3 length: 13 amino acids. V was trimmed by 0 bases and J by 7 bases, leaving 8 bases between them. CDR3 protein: CASSLETHQPQHF. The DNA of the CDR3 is TGTGCCAGCAGCTTGGAAACCCACCAGCCCCAGCATTTT.

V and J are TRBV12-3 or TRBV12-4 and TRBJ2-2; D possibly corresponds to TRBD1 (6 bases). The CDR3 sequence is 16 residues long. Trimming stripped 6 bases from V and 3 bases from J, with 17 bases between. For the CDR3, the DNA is TGTGCCAGCAGCTTATGGCAGGGGTGGGACACCGGGGAGCTGTTTTTT. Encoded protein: CASSLWQGWDTGELFF.

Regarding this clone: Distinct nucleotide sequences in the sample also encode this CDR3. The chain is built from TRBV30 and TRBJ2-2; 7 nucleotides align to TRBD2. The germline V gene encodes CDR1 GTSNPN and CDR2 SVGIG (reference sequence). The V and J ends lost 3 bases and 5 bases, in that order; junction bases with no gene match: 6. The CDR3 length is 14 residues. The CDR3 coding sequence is TGTGCCTGGAGGGCGACTAGCAGAACCGGGGAGCTGTTTTTT. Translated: CAWRATSRTGELFF.

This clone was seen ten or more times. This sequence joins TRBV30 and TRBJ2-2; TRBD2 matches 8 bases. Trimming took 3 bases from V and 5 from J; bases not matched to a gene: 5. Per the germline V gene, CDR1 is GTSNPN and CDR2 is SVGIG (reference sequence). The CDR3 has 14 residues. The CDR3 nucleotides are TGTGCCTGGAGCAAGGGGACTAGTACCGGGGAGCTGTTTTTT. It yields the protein CAWSKGTSTGELFF.

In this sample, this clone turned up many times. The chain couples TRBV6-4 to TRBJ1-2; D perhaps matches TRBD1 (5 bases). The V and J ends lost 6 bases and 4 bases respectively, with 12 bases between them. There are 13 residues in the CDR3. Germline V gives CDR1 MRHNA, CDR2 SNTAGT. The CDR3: CASSEGSGYGYTF. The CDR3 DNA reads TGTGCCAGCAGCGAGGGGTCTGGCTATGGCTACACCTTC.

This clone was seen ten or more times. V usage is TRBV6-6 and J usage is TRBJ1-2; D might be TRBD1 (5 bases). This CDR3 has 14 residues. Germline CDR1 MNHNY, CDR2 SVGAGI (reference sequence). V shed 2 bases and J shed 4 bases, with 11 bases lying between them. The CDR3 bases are TGTGCCAGCAGTTACGGGGCAGTCGGCTATGGCTACACCTTC. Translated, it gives CASSYGAVGYGYTF.

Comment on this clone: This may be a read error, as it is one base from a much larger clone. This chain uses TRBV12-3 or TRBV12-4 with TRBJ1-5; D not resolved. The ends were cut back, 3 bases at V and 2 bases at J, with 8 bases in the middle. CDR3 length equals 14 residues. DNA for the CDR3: TGTGCCAGCAGTTTCGCCAGAGGCAATCAGCCCCAGCATTTT. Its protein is CASSFARGNQPQHF.